This TCR beta chain stems from a study of regulatory T cells in long-lasting Graves disease. The overall study: Under 3 months of antithyroid drugs had been taken by newly diagnosed Graves' patients.

Study results and limitations: Preferential use of TRBV28, TRBJ1-2 and TRBJ2-5 was seen in persistent disease. Relative to new patients (966), persistent patients exhibited greater sharing of public clonotypes (approximately 3,000).

CDR1 is DFQATT, CDR2 SNEGSKA, per germline (reference sequence). This CDR3 has 17 amino acids. The ends lost 2 bases at V and 0 bases at J; junction bases unmatched: 9. Time point denoted: newly diagnosed GD, antithyroid drugs for less than 3 months. There was RNA extracted from PBMCs, and the TCR library was made from it. A roughly 10-milliliter sample of peripheral blood was drawn into EDTA tubes. This clonotype appeared many times. Its antigen is unknown. Building of the TCR beta libraries involved iRepertoire HTBI primers and Arm-PCR of CDR3 regions. TCRdb redid the calling of the multiplex PCR reads with MiXCR, one entry per CDR3 protein. The table includes 350,000 to 400,000 distinct CDR3 sequences, roughly a sixth detected once.

This TCR was sampled from a female donor with Graves disease. The gene calls are TRBV20-1 and TRBJ2-1; 8 bases are shared with TRBD2. The input for sequencing was peripheral blood mononuclear cells (PBMCs), taken at new diagnosis, from a patient treated with antithyroid drugs. The CDR3 loop reads CSARWLAGYSSYNEQFF. Here the CDR3 DNA reads TGCAGTGCTAGATGGCTAGCGGGTTACAGCTCCTACAATGAGCAGTTCTTC.